This T cell receptor (beta chain) was found in a study of shared clonotypes between healthy human individuals. Naive CD8 cells comprised CD45RO-negative, CCR7-positively selected cells, excluding terminally differentiated effector memory CD45RA+ cells. Sequencing used immunoSEQ multiplex PCR; TCRdb keeps in-frame clones, though not all of them. Of roughly 2.1 million clones listed, approximately 94% are singletons. The sequenced material came from naive CD8+ T cells from PBMCs. The receptor comes from a man aged 18 to 30 in good health. Some clones in this sample may be carry-over from other donors' samples.

CDR3 nucleotide sequence: TGTGCCAGTAGTATTTTTGGAAAGGCGCAGTATTTT. Its protein is CASSIFGKAQYF. The chain combines TRBV19 with TRBJ2-3; D is undetermined. Germline CDR1 and CDR2: LNHDA and SQIVND (reference sequence). The CDR3 consists of 12 residues. V was cut by 3 bases and J by 10 bases, with 11 bases left in between.